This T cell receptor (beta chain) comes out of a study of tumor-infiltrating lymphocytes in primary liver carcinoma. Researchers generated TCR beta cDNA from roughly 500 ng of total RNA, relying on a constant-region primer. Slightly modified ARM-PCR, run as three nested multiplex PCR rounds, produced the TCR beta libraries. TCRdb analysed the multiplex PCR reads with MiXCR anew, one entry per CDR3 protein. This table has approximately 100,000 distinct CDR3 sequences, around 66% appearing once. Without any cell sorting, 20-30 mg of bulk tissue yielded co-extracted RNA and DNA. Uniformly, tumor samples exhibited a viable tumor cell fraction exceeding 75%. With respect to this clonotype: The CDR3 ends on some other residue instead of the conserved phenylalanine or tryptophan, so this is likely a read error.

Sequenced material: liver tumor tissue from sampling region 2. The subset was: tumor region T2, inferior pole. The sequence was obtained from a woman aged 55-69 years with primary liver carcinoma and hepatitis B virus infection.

The CDR3 nucleotides are TGTGCCAGCAGCAAGGACAGGGGGGTCGAGACCCAGTTCTTA. Protein sequence: CASSKDRGVETQFL. The rearrangement links TRBV11-3 to TRBJ2-5; 10 positions agree with TRBD1. The DNA matches TRBJ2-1 better at its end, which makes the J call doubtful. Germline CDR1 SGHNT, CDR2 YENEEA. CDR3 length: 14 residues.